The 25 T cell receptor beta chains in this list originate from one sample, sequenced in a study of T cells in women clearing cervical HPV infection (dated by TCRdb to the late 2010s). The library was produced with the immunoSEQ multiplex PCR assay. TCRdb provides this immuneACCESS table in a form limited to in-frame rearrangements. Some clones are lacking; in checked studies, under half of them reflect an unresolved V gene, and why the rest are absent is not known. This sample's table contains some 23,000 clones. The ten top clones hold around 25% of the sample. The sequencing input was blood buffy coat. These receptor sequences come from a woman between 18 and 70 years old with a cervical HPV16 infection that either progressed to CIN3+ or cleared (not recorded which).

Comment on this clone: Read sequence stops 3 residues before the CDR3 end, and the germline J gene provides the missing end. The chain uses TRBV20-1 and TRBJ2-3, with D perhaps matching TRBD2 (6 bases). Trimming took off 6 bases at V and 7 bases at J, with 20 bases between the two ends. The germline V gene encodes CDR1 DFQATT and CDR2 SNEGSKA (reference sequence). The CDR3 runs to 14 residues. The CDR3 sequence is CSAQTSKVGNTQYF. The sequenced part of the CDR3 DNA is TGCAGTGCGCAAACTAGCAAGGTTGGGAATACG.

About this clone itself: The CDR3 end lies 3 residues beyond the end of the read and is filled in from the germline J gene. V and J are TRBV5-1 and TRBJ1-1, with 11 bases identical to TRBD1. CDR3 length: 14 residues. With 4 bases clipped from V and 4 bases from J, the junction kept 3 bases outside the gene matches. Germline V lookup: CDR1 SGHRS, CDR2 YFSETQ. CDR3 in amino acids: CASSRGQGGTEAFF. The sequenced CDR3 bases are TGCGCCAGCAGCAGGGGACAGGGGGGCACTGAA.

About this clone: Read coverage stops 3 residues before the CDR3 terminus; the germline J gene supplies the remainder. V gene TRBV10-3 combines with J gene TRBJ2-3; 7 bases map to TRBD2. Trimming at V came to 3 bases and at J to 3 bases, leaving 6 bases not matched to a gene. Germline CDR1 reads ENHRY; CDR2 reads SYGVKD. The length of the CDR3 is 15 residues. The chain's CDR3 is CAISEGSLATDTQYF. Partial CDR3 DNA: TGTGCCATCAGTGAAGGTTCACTAGCGACAGATACG.

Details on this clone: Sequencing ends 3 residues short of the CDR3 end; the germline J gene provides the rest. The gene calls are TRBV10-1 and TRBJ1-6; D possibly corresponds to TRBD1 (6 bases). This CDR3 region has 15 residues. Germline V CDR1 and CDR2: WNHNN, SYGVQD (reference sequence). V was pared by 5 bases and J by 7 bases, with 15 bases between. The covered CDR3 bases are TGCGCCAGCAGTAAACCGGGACACCCGAATTCACCC. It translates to CASSKPGHPNSP. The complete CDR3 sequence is CASSKPGHPNSPLHF.

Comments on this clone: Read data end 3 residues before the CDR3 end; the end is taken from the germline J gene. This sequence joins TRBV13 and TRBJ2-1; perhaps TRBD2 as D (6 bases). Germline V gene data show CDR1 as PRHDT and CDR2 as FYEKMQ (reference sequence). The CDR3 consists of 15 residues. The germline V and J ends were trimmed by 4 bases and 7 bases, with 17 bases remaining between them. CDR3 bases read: TGTGCCAGCAGCTCTCCACGCGGGGTCTTGAATGAG. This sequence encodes CASSSPRGVLNE. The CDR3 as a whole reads CASSSPRGVLNEQFF.

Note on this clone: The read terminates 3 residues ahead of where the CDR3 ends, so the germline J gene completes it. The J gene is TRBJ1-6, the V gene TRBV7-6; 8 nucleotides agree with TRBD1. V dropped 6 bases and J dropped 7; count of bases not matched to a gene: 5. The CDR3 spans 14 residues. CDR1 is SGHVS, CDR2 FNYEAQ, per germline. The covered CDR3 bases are TGTGCCAGCAGGCAGGGGGCAGGGAATTCACCC. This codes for CASRQGAGNSP. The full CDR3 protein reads CASRQGAGNSPLHF.

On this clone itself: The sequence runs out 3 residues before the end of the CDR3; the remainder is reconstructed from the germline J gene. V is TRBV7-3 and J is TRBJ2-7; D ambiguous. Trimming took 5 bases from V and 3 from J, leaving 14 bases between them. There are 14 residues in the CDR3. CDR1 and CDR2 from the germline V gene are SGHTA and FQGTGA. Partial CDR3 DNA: TGTGCCAGCAGCCCCACCTCAGGTTTCTACGAG. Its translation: CASSPTSGFYE. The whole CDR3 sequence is CASSPTSGFYEQYF.

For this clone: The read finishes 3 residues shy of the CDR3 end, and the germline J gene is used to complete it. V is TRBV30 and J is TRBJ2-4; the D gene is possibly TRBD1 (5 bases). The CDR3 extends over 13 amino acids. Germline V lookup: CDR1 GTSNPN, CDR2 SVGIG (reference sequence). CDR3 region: CAWRSPRAGIQYF. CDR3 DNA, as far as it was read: TGTGCCTGGAGGTCCCCCAGGGCTGGTATT.

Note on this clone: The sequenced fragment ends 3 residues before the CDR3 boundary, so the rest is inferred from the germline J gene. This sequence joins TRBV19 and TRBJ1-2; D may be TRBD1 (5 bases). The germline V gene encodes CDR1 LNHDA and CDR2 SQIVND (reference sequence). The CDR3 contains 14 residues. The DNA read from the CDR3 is TGTGCCAGTAGCCCTGGGGCGAGCACAGATACC. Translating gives CASSPGASTDT. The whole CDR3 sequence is CASSPGASTDTYTF.

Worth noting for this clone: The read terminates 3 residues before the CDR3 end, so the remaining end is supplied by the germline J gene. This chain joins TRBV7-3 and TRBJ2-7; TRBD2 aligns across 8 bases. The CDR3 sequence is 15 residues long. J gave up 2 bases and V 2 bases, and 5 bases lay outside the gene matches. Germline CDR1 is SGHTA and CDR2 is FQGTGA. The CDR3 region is CASSLSGGEAYEQYF. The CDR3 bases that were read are TGTGCCAGCAGCTTATCGGGGGGGGAAGCCTACGAG.

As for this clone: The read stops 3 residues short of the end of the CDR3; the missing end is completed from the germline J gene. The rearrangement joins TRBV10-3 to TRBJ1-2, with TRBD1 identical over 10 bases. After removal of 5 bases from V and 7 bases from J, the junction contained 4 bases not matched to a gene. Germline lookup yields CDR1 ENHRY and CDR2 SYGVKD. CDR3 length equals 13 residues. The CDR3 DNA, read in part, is TGTGCCATCAGTATAGGGACAGGGGTTGGC. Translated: CAISIGTGVG. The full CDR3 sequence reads CAISIGTGVGYTF.

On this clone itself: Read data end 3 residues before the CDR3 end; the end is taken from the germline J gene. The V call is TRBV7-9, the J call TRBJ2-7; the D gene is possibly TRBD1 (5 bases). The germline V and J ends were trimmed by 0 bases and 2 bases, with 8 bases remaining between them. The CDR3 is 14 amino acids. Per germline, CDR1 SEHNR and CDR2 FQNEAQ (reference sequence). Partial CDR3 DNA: TGTGCCAGCAGCTTAGCAGGGGTCACCTACGAG. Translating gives CASSLAGVTYE. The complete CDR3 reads CASSLAGVTYEQYF.

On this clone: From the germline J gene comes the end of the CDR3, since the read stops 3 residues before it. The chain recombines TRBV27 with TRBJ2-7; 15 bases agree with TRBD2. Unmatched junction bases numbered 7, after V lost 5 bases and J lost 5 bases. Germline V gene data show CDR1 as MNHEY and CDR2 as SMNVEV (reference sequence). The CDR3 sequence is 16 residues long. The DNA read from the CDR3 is TGTGCCAGCAGTCCCGGACTAGCGGGAGGGCTGGACGAG. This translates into CASSPGLAGGLDE. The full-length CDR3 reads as CASSPGLAGGLDEQYF.

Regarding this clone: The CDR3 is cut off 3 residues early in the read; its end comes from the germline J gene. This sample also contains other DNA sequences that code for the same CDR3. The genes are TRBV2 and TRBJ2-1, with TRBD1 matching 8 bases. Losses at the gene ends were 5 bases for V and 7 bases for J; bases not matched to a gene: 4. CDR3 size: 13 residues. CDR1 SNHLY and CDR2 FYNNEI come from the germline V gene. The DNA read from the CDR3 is TGTGCCAGCAGTAGTAGGACAGGGAATGAG. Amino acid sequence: CASSSRTGNE. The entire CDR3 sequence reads CASSSRTGNEQFF.

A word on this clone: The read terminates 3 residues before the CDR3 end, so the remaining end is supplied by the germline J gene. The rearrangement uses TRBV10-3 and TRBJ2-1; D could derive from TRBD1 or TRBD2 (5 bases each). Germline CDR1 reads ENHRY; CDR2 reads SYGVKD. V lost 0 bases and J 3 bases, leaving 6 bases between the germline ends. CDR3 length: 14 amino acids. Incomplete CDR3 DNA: TGTGCCATCAGTGAGTCGAGGGGCTACAATGAG. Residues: CAISESRGYNE. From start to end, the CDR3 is CAISESRGYNEQFF.

The sequenced CDR3 bases are TGTGCCAGCAGTGAAGCGGGGGGATACAATGAG. Its translation is CASSEAGGYNE. The CDR3, in full, reads CASSEAGGYNEQFF. The chain couples TRBV6-1 to TRBJ2-1; a possible D gene is TRBD2 (6 bases). The CDR3 is cut off 3 residues early in the read; its end comes from the germline J gene. The CDR3 is made up of 14 amino acids. Trimming shortened V by 0 bases and J by 4 bases, and 7 bases separated the two germline ends. Germline V gene data show CDR1 as MNHNS and CDR2 as SASEGT.

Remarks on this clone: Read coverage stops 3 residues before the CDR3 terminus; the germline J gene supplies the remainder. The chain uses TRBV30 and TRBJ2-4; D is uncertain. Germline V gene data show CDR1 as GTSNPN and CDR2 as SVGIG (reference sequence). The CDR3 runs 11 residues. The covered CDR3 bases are TGTGCCTGGACGGCTAACTATGGT. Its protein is CAWTANYG. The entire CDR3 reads CAWTANYGQYF.

Partial CDR3 DNA: TGTGCCAGTAGTGTGTTATACAGGGCGAGCAATCAGCCC. As protein: CASSVLYRASNQP. The complete CDR3 sequence is CASSVLYRASNQPQHF. The V and J genes are TRBV19 and TRBJ1-5, with D tentatively TRBD1 (6 bases). The CDR3 end is not reached by the read, which stops 3 residues before it; the germline J gene fills it in. V was shortened by 5 bases and J by 1 base, with 15 bases between the two germline ends. The CDR3 is 16 residues long. Germline lookup yields CDR1 LNHDA and CDR2 SQIVND (reference sequence).

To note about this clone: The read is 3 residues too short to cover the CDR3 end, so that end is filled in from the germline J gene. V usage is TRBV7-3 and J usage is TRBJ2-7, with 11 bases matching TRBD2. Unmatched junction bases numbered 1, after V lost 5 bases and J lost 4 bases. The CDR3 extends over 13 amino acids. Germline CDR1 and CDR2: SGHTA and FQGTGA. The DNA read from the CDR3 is TGTGCCAGCAGCCTAGCGGGAGGTTACGAG. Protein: CASSLAGGYE. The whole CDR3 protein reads CASSLAGGYEQYF.

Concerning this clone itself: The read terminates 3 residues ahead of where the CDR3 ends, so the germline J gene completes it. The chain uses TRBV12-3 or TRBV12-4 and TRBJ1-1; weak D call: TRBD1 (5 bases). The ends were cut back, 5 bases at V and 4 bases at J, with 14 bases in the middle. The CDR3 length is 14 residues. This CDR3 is CASSREWGGTEAFF. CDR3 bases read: TGTGCCAGCAGTAGGGAGTGGGGGGGCACTGAA.

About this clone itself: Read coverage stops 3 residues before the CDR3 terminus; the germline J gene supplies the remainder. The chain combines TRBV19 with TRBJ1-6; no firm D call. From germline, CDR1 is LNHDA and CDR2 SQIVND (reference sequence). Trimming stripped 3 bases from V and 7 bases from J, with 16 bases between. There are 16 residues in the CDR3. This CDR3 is CASSMRSLTVNSPLHF. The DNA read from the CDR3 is TGTGCCAGTAGTATGAGATCACTTACCGTCAATTCACCC.

This chain's CDR3 is CASSLVPPGLSGNTIYF. The CDR3 DNA, read in part, is TGCGCCAGCAGCTTGGTACCCCCGGGGTTGTCTGGAAACACC. The chain is built from TRBV5-1 and TRBJ1-3, with D uncertain. The CDR3 is cut off 3 residues early in the read; its end comes from the germline J gene. V was trimmed by 0 bases and J by 1 base, leaving 14 bases between them. This CDR3 has 17 residues. CDR1 and CDR2 (germline): SGHRS, YFSETQ.

The sequenced part of the CDR3 DNA is TGCAGTGCTAGTGCCCCTAGCGGCACAGATACG. Its translation is CSASAPSGTDT. The entire CDR3 reads CSASAPSGTDTQYF. This chain uses TRBV20-1 with TRBJ2-3, with a possible D match to TRBD2 (6 bases). Sequencing ends 3 residues short of the CDR3 end; the germline J gene provides the rest. The CDR3 spans 14 residues. CDR1 is DFQATT and CDR2 is SNEGSKA in the germline V gene (reference sequence). Trimming took off 3 bases at V and 1 base at J, with 11 bases between the two ends.

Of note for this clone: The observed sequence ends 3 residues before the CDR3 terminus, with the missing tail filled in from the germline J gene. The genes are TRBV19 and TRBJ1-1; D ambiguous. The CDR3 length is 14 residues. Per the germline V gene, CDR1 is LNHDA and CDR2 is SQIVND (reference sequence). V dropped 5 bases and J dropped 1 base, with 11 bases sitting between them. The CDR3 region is CASSFLGTNTEAFF. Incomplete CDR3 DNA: TGTGCCAGTAGTTTCCTCGGTACGAACACTGAA.

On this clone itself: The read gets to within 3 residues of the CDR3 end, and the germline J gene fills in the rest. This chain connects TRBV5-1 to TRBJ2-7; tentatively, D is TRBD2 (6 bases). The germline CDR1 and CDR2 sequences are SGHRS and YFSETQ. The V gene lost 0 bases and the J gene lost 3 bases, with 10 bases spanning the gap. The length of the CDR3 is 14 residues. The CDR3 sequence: CASSLGGNNYEQYF. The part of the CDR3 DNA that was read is TGCGCCAGCAGCTTGGGCGGGAACAACTACGAG. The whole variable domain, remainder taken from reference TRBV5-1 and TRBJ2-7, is KAGVTQTPRYLIKTRGQQVTLSCSPISGHRSVSWYQQTPGQGLQFLFEYFSETQRNKGNFPGRFSGRQFSNSRSEMNVSTLELGDSALYLCASSLGGNNYEQYFGPGTRLTVT.